The 22 T cell receptor beta chains given below trace back to one sample, sequenced in a study of tumor and adjacent non-tumor tissue in lung cancer. The template was RNA from unsorted bulk tissue. Distant lung tissue was collected more than 3 cm away from the tumor edge. TCRbeta libraries were built with three rounds of nested PCR, modified from ARM-PCR. TCRdb re-called the multiplex PCR reads with MiXCR, one entry per CDR3 protein. The sample holds around 80,000 distinct CDR3 sequences, just over 75% seen once. Source material: distant non-tumor lung tissue. These receptors all stem from a man between 65 and 85 years old with non-small cell lung cancer.

As concerns this clonotype: Just one base apart from a much larger clone, this may be a read error. The rearrangement links TRBV20-1 to TRBJ2-7; no clear D gene. CDR3 size: 13 residues. Germline CDR1 is DFQATT and CDR2 is SNEGSKA (reference sequence). The CDR3: CSSRSSVSYEQYF. In DNA, the CDR3 is TGCAGTTCTAGAAGCTCAGTTTCCTACGAGCAGTACTTC.

This rearrangement joins TRBV28 to TRBJ2-2; D is possibly TRBD1 (6 bases). The CDR3 has 16 amino acids. V was pared by 1 base and J by 10 bases, with 19 bases between. The germline gives CDR1 MDHEN, CDR2 SYDVKM. CDR3 coding DNA: TGTGCCAGCAGTTTATCACAGGGTTGGAACACCAAGGAGCTGTTTTTT. Its translation: CASSLSQGWNTKELFF. The whole variable domain, remainder taken from reference TRBV28 and TRBJ2-2, is DVKVTQSSRYLVKRTGEKVFLECVQDMDHENMFWYRQDPGLGLRLIYFSYDVKMKEKGDIPEGYSVSREKKERFSLILESASTNQTSMYLCASSLSQGWNTKELFFGEGSRLTVL.

The sample holds many counts of this clonotype. The chain employs TRBV6-1 and TRBJ1-5, with D perhaps matching TRBD1 (5 bases). Trimming stripped 4 bases from V and 2 bases from J, with 9 bases between. The CDR3 length is 14 residues. Germline loops: CDR1 MNHNS, CDR2 SASEGT. The CDR3 reads CASSGGAGNQPQHF. DNA of the CDR3: TGTGCCAGCAGTGGAGGGGCGGGCAATCAGCCCCAGCATTTT.

V is TRBV29-1 and J is TRBJ2-3, with D maybe TRBD1 (7 bases). Germline values: CDR1 SQVTM, CDR2 ANQGSEA. V gave up 7 bases and J gave up 1 base, with 15 bases separating them. This CDR3 is built from 14 residues. The CDR3 is CSATGASGTDTQYF. CDR3 nucleotide sequence: TGCAGCGCCACAGGGGCTAGCGGCACAGATACGCAGTATTTT.

Concerning this clonotype itself: One end of the junction does not line up with germline, which may come from a read error. The rearrangement uses TRBV5-1 and TRBJ2-7; maybe TRBD1 (6 bases). This CDR3 has 15 residues. The germline gives CDR1 SGHRS, CDR2 YFSETQ. CDR3 sequence: CANSLGPGVIYEQYF. DNA for the CDR3: TGCGCCAACAGCTTGGGTCCAGGGGTGATCTACGAGCAGTACTTC.

V is TRBV6-2 or TRBV6-3 and J is TRBJ1-4, with D unresolved. The ends were cut back, 0 bases at V and 6 bases at J, with 11 bases in the middle. The CDR3 length is 15 residues. Germline values: CDR1 MNHEY, CDR2 SVGEGT. The CDR3 loop is CASSYSQPEDEKLFF. In DNA, the CDR3 is TGTGCCAGCAGTTACTCCCAGCCAGAAGATGAAAAACTGTTTTTT.

About this clonotype itself: Its ends do not fully match the called genes, so a read error is possible. The chain carries TRBV14 and TRBJ2-7; TRBD1 matches 8 bases. The germline V gene has CDR1 SGHDN and CDR2 FVKESK. CDR3 size: 15 residues. CDR3 amino acids: CVSSPWTGTIYEQYF. As DNA, the CDR3 is TGTGTCAGCAGCCCCTGGACAGGGACGATCTACGAACAGTACTTC.

This clonotype was counted at least ten times. The gene calls are TRBV6-2 or TRBV6-3 and TRBJ1-5; D possibly corresponds to TRBD1 (6 bases). Per germline, CDR1 MNHEY and CDR2 SVGEGT. CDR3 length: 15 amino acids. Between the trimmed V and J ends, which lost 7 bases and 4 bases, there was a span of 17 bases. This CDR3 reads CASTLAGGRNQPQHF. The DNA of the CDR3 is TGTGCCAGCACTCTCGCGGGGGGCAGGAATCAGCCCCAGCATTTT.

Comment on this clonotype: Compared with germline, one end of the junction differs, possibly owing to a read error. This sequence joins TRBV10-3 and TRBJ2-1, with 9 bases identical to TRBD1. Germline values: CDR1 ENHRY, CDR2 SYGVKD. The CDR3 is 14 residues long. The CDR3 is CAIRSGQGVHEKFF. CDR3 nucleotide sequence: TGTGCCATCCGTTCGGGACAGGGAGTACATGAGAAGTTCTTC.

In regard to this clonotype: At one end, the junction sequence differs from germline, possibly due to a read error. The V gene is TRBV29-1, the J gene TRBJ2-7; either TRBD1 or TRBD2 may supply D (5 bases each). The CDR3 has 13 amino acids. Per germline, CDR1 SQVTM and CDR2 ANQGSEA. The CDR3 loop reads CIVEGDGTYEQYF. CDR3 sequence (DNA): TGCATCGTTGAAGGGGACGGTACCTATGAGCAGTACTTC.

This chain joins TRBV4-1 and TRBJ2-7, with 11 bases aligning to TRBD2. Germline-derived CDR1 and CDR2 are MGHRA and YSYEKL. This CDR3 region has 15 residues. The CDR3 loop reads CASRPGTSGTYEQYF. For the CDR3, the DNA is TGCGCAAGCCGCCCTGGGACTAGCGGAACCTACGAGCAGTACTTC.

As concerns this clonotype: It is likely a read error, because the conserved phenylalanine at the end of the CDR3 is missing. The chain uses TRBV11-2 and TRBJ2-5; possibly TRBD2 for D (5 bases). The CDR3 extends over 15 amino acids. Germline CDR1 SGHAT, CDR2 FQNNGV. The DNA for the CDR3 is TGTGCTAGCAGCTTAACTTGGACCCGGAGGGAGACCCAGTACCTC. This codes for CASSLTWTRRETQYL.

Of note for this clonotype: It may be a read error: a sequence one base away is much more abundant. The chain combines TRBV6-5 with TRBJ2-2, with 12 bases identical to TRBD1. This CDR3 spans 16 amino acids. Germline V gives CDR1 MNHEY, CDR2 SVGAGI. The DNA of the CDR3 is TGTGCCAGCAGACGGGGACAGGGGGCGTTTGGCGGGAAGCTGTTTTTT. Its translation is CASRRGQGAFGGKLFF.

The V call is TRBV5-5, the J call TRBJ1-1; D perhaps matches TRBD1 (5 bases). V dropped 10 bases and J dropped 0 bases, with 13 bases sitting between them. CDR1 and CDR2 (germline): SGHKS, YYEKEE (reference sequence). The CDR3 extends over 13 amino acids. CDR3 DNA sequence: TGTGCCGACAGCTTAGGGCTGAACACTGAAGCTTTCTTT. It yields the protein CADSLGLNTEAFF.

On this clonotype itself: As the CDR3 is not closed by the conserved phenylalanine or tryptophan, this likely results from a read error. The chain links TRBV29-1 to TRBJ2-5, with D possibly TRBD1 on 6 matching bases. The CDR3 covers 16 residues. Germline V gene data show CDR1 as SQVTM and CDR2 as ANQGSEA. CDR3 coding DNA: TGTAGCGCCAAGCCCTACCTCCAGACAGGTCGAGAGACCCAGTACATC. It codes for CSAKPYLQTGRETQYI.

V and J are TRBV4-1 and TRBJ2-2; 7 positions match TRBD2. This CDR3 contains 15 residues. The J segment lost 7 bases and the V segment lost 4 bases, leaving 9 bases of the junction unmatched. CDR1 and CDR2 from the germline V gene are MGHRA and YSYEKL. CDR3 coding DNA: TGCGCCAGCAGCCTCGGACTGGGGGGGAACGGGGAGCTGTTTTTT. Translation gives CASSLGLGGNGELFF.

The chain combines TRBV5-1 with TRBJ2-3; D might be TRBD2 (6 bases). Germline V gives CDR1 SGHRS, CDR2 YFSETQ. The V end lost 0 bases, the J end lost 2 bases, and 10 bases lay between the germline ends. There are 15 residues in the CDR3. The CDR3 reads CASSLAGRLTDTQYF. CDR3 DNA sequence: TGCGCCAGCAGCTTGGCGGGGAGGCTCACAGATACGCAGTATTTT.

Here the CDR3 reads CASSQDPAGVTGELFF. The DNA of the CDR3 is TGTGCCAGCAGCCAAGACCCAGCGGGAGTCACTGGGGAGCTGTTTTTT. This sequence joins TRBV4-2 and TRBJ2-2; 8 bases match TRBD2. The V gene's germline CDR1 is LGHNA and CDR2 YNFKEQ. V was clipped by 0 bases and J by 8 bases; unmatched bases: 8. The CDR3 runs 16 residues.

Of note for this clonotype: The conserved closing phenylalanine or tryptophan is absent in this CDR3, likely reflecting a read error. V is TRBV12-3 or TRBV12-4 and J is TRBJ2-1; D might be TRBD2 (6 bases). This CDR3 is 14 amino acids long. CDR3 sequence: CASKDGSSYNEQFL. The CDR3 DNA reads TGCGCCAGCAAGGACGGGAGCTCCTACAATGAGCAGTTCTTA.

The genes are TRBV28 and TRBJ2-7; 10 positions agree with TRBD2. Germline CDR1 MDHEN, CDR2 SYDVKM. V was clipped by 3 bases and J by 3 bases; unmatched bases: 20. The CDR3 extends over 20 amino acids. The CDR3 DNA sequence: TGTGCCAGCAGTTTTACCATAGCCTATAGCGGGGGGACCACTGGCTACGAGCAGTACTTC. Residues: CASSFTIAYSGGTTGYEQYF.

Turning to this clonotype: Its ends do not fully match the called genes, so a read error is possible. This chain connects TRBV11-2 to TRBJ2-3; the match to TRBD2 covers 9 bases. Per the germline V gene, CDR1 is SGHAT and CDR2 is FQNNGV. This CDR3 is built from 17 residues. In DNA form, the CDR3 reads TGTGCCAGCAGCCCTAGACTAGCGGAGGGGCATAGAGATACGCAATACTTT. Encoded protein: CASSPRLAEGHRDTQYF.

This clonotype has a handful of counts. The junction differs from germline at one of its ends, possibly a read error. The chain carries TRBV5-6 and TRBJ2-7; perhaps TRBD1 as D (6 bases). Germline CDR1 reads SGHDT; CDR2 reads YYEEEE. The CDR3 runs 16 residues. CDR3 protein: CASSSVVRDTTYEQYF. CDR3 in DNA: TGTGCTAGCAGCTCCGTTGTCCGGGACACGACTTACGAGCAGTATTTC.